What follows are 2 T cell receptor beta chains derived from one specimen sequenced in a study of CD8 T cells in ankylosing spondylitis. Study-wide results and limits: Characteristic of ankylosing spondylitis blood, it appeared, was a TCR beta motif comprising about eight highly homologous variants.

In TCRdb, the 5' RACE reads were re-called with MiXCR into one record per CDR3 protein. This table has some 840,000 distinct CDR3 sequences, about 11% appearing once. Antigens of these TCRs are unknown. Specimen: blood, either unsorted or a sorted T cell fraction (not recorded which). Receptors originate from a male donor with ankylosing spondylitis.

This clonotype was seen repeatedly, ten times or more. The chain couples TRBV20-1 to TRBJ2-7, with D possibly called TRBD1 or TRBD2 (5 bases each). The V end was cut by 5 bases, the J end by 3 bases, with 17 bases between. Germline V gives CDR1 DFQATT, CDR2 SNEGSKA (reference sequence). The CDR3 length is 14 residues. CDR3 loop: CSAVRVRGFYEQYF. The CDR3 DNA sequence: TGCAGTGCTGTTAGGGTCCGGGGCTTCTACGAGCAGTACTTC.

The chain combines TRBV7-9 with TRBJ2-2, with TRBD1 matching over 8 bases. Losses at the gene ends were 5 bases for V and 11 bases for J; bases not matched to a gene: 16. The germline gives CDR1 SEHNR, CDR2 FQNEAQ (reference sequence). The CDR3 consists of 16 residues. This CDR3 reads CASSPSGTGGPRELFF. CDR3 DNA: TGTGCCAGCAGCCCATCCGGGACAGGAGGTCCTCGCGAGCTGTTTTTT. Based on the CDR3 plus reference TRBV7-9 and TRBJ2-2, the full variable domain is DTGVSQNPRHKITKRGQNVTFRCDPISEHNRLYWYRQTLGQGPEFLTYFQNEAQLEKSRLLSDRFSAERPKGSFSTLEIQRTEQGDSAMYLCASSPSGTGGPRELFFGEGSRLTVL.